This T cell receptor (beta chain) was captured by sequencing in a study of shared clonotypes between healthy human individuals. Study at large: Each donor's CD8 memory used one plate, CD8 naive two, each CD4 subset three.

Study-wide results and caveats: Sampling covered blood only; tissue repertoires likely differ. The authors expected sequencing depth to affect clonotype sharing among donors.

The naive CD8 subset, CD45RO-negative cells positively selected for CCR7, excluded terminally differentiated effector memory CD45RA+ cells. Every contributor of samples was a Caucasian grown-up residing in Nashville, Tennessee. Clones were sequenced by immunoSEQ multiplex PCR, and TCRdb holds only the in-frame ones, with some missing. The sample includes roughly 590,000 clones, about 95% of them seen just once. The V end lost 0 bases, the J end lost 3 bases, and 13 bases lay between the germline ends. Germline V gene lookup returns CDR1 SGDLS and CDR2 YYNGEE. The CDR3 runs to 15 residues. This clone was observed a single time. Its antigen is not identified.

The chain couples TRBV9 to TRBJ2-7; a weak D match, TRBD2 (5 bases). This receptor was obtained from a woman between 25 and 40 years old in good health. Source material: naive CD8+ T cells sorted from blood. CDR3 DNA sequence: TGTGCCAGCAGCGTAGGAGGTGAGGGTTACTACGAGCAGTACTTC. Its protein product is CASSVGGEGYYEQYF.